This TCR beta chain derives from a study of beta chain features in type 1 diabetes. Study results and caveats: People with Type 1 diabetes carried modestly yet significantly shorter TCRB CDR3s in all four CD4+ subsets. The study left unresolved whether HLA type influences TCRB rearrangement.

On this clone: Its antigen is not known.

Sort purity for all populations was recorded as exceeding 98%. The CDR3 has 14 amino acids. V was shortened by 5 bases and J by 1 base, with 11 bases between the two germline ends. Germline V gene sequence: CDR1 SGHNT, CDR2 YYREEE (reference sequence). What was sequenced were expressed TCRB transcripts, since all of the isolated RNA had been reverse transcribed. Using immunoSEQ multiplex PCR, the repertoire was profiled, and TCRdb retains in-frame clones only, with some absent. This sample carries around 250,000 clones, 14% of them seen once, and the ten largest clones take roughly 0.019%. Sequencing was carried out using naive CD4+ T cells from blood. This TCR derives from a man aged 25 to 45 with type 1 diabetes. This rearrangement joins TRBV5-4 to TRBJ2-3, with D perhaps TRBD2 (6 bases). The CDR3 nucleotides are TGTGCCAGCAGAAGGGCTAGCGGCACAGATACGCAGTATTTT. Protein product: CASRRASGTDTQYF.